The present TCR beta chain was sequenced within a study of CD8 T cells in ankylosing spondylitis. The V end lost 6 bases, the J end lost 3 bases, and 17 bases lay between the germline ends. Germline CDR1 reads DFQATT; CDR2 reads SNEGSKA (reference sequence). The CDR3 is 14 residues long. This clonotype occurred a few times. Antigen: not known. Quantitative 5'-RACE with molecular barcodes generated TCR beta libraries. TCRdb used MiXCR to reprocess the 5' RACE reads, holding one entry per CDR3 protein. This sample has more than 600,000 distinct CDR3 sequences, with over 15% found just once. Whole-study findings and limits: Researchers reportedly found disease-linked clones significantly enriched in matched ankylosing spondylitis synovial fluid. About 8 highly homologous variants made up a TCR beta motif, and this motif appeared characteristic of ankylosing spondylitis blood. Clones linked with disease were CD8+ and fairly uncommon in the peripheral blood. Earlier reports found some motif variants in synovial fluid and blood in reactive arthritis.

The source of this sequence is a male donor with ankylosing spondylitis. J is TRBJ2-5 and V is TRBV20-1, with D hard to call. The sample was blood, either unsorted or a sorted T cell fraction (not recorded which). The CDR3 loop reads CSAGLEWGKETQYF. DNA of the CDR3: TGCAGTGCAGGATTAGAGTGGGGAAAAGAGACCCAGTACTTC.